The sequence of this T cell receptor beta chain was determined in a study of T cell repertoires in cytomegalovirus infection. Germline CDR1 is SGHVS and CDR2 is FQNEAQ. Losses at the gene ends were 5 bases for V and 4 bases for J; bases not matched to a gene: 9. The CDR3 contains 15 residues. This clonotype was found a few times. What it recognizes is unknown. MiXCR was run by TCRdb on the reads, yielding one entry per CDR3 protein. Of fewer than 1,000,000 distinct CDR3 sequences listed, around 32% are singletons. General observations from the study: HLA-C-restricted CMV-specific TCR beta clonotypes were dominant in the ex vivo response.

The TCR was taken from a human donor in good health (CMV status not recorded). Some clones in this sample may be carry-over from other donors' samples. The sample consisted of cultured CD8+ T cells from PBMCs, taken from culture after CMV antigen stimulation. V usage is TRBV7-8 and J usage is TRBJ2-3, with TRBD2 identical over 7 bases. CDR3 coding DNA: TGTGCCAGCAGCGACTTGGCGGGGGTTGCAGATACGCAGTATTTT. Translated: CASSDLAGVADTQYF. Full variable domain (rest looked up from reference TRBV7-8 and TRBJ2-3): GAGVSQSPRYKVAKRGQDVALRCDPISGHVSLFWYQQALGQGPEFLTYFQNEAQLDKSGLPSDRFFAERPEGSVSTLKIQRTQQEDSAVYLCASSDLAGVADTQYFGPGTRLTVL.